Each of the 25 T cell receptor beta chains below was sequenced from the same sample in a study of T cell responses to AZD1222 COVID-19 vaccine. Assay: immunoSEQ multiplex PCR; the TCRdb copy retains only in-frame clones and omits some. The sample records some 130,000 clones, about nine tenths being singletons. The sequencing used peripheral blood, collected on day 0 of AZD1222 vaccination. The origin of the receptors is an adult in good health.

The chain is built from TRBV7-2 and TRBJ1-6; D gene ambiguous. Looked up from germline, CDR1 is SGHTA and CDR2 is FQGNSA. V was shortened by 4 bases and J by 9 bases, with 10 bases between the two germline ends. CDR3 size: 13 residues. The chain's CDR3 is CASSSYFGSPLHF. The DNA for the CDR3 is TGTGCCAGCAGCTCTTACTTCGGTTCACCCCTCCACTTT.

The CDR3 DNA reads TGTGCCAGCAGCTTGAGCGGTAAGGGAGAGCAGTACTTC. Translating gives CASSLSGKGEQYF. The chain carries TRBV5-6 and TRBJ2-7, with D perhaps matching TRBD2 (5 bases). Germline CDR1 and CDR2: SGHDT and YYEEEE. The CDR3 spans 13 residues. Trimming left V 1 base short and J 7 bases short, with 12 bases between.

The rearrangement links TRBV11-2 to TRBJ2-2; 8 nucleotides agree with TRBD1. V shed 9 bases and J 5 bases; nucleotides not matched to a gene: 8. The germline V gene encodes CDR1 SGHAT and CDR2 FQNNGV. The length of the CDR3 is 14 residues. The CDR3 DNA is TGTGCCAGTTCCCAGGGGGCTAATACCGGGGAGCTGTTTTTT. Protein: CASSQGANTGELFF.

The rearrangement links TRBV11-2 to TRBJ1-2; a possible D gene is TRBD1 (5 bases). The CDR3 runs 16 residues. Trimming cost V 1 base and J 0 bases, with 12 bases left between them. From germline, CDR1 is SGHAT and CDR2 FQNNGV. This CDR3 is CASSLGGMGANYGYTF. CDR3 sequence (DNA): TGTGCCAGCAGCTTAGGGGGTATGGGGGCTAACTATGGCTACACCTTC.

The genes are TRBV5-1 and TRBJ2-7; D is unclear. V was trimmed by 2 bases and J by 3 bases, leaving 9 bases between them. The germline V gene has CDR1 SGHRS and CDR2 YFSETQ. The CDR3 covers 13 residues. This CDR3 reads CASSFTDNYEQYF. The CDR3 DNA reads as TGCGCCAGCAGCTTTACAGACAACTACGAGCAGTACTTC.

This chain links TRBV11-3 with TRBJ2-1; 7 bases are shared with TRBD2. V shed 1 base, J shed 3 bases, and the junction held 6 bases outside the gene matches. There are 16 residues in the CDR3. CDR1 is SGHNT, CDR2 YENEEA, per germline. The CDR3 bases are TGTGCCAGCAGCTTAGGCGGGTCTAGCGGCTACAATGAGCAGTTCTTC. Translated: CASSLGGSSGYNEQFF.

CDR3 bases: TGTGCCAGTAGCCGGTGGGGGCTAGATCAGCCCCAGCATTTT. Translation: CASSRWGLDQPQHF. The chain is built from TRBV19 and TRBJ1-5, with a tentative D call TRBD1 (6 bases). The CDR3 sequence is 14 residues long. Germline lookup yields CDR1 LNHDA and CDR2 SQIVND (reference sequence). Trimming took 6 bases from V and 5 from J, leaving 14 bases between them.

This sequence joins TRBV19 and TRBJ2-5; 8 positions agree with TRBD1. V lost 1 base and J lost 2; bases outside the gene matches: 9. The CDR3 sequence is 17 residues long. Germline V gives CDR1 LNHDA, CDR2 SQIVND (reference sequence). The CDR3 sequence: CASSIGSSQGAQETQYF. In nucleotides, the CDR3 is TGTGCCAGTAGTATAGGGAGCTCCCAGGGGGCACAAGAGACCCAGTACTTC.

The V and J genes are TRBV7-6 and TRBJ1-1; D is undetermined. V was trimmed by 1 base and J by 1 base, leaving 7 bases between them. CDR1 is SGHVS, CDR2 FNYEAQ, per germline. CDR3 length: 14 amino acids. The CDR3 spells CASSLDSANTEAFF. Written as DNA, the CDR3 is TGTGCCAGCAGCTTAGACTCAGCGAACACTGAAGCTTTCTTT.

This clone was picked up one time. The rearrangement uses TRBV5-4 and TRBJ1-1; TRBD1 might be the D (6 bases). Germline V gene lookup returns CDR1 SGHNT and CDR2 YYREEE (reference sequence). The V end was cut by 4 bases, the J end by 2 bases, with 12 bases between. The CDR3 is 14 amino acids. This chain's CDR3 is CASSSGGGNTEAFF. CDR3 nucleotides: TGTGCCAGCAGCAGCGGGGGGGGCAACACTGAAGCTTTCTTT. The full variable domain, its missing parts supplied by reference TRBV5-4 and TRBJ1-1, is ETGVTQSPTHLIKTRGQQVTLRCSSQSGHNTVSWYQQALGQGPQFIFQYYREEENGRGNFPPRFSGLQFPNYSSELNVNALELDDSALYLCASSSGGGNTEAFFGQGTRLTVV.

The V gene is TRBV6-5, the J gene TRBJ1-4; tentative D call: TRBD1 (5 bases). The CDR3 extends over 15 amino acids. The germline V gene has CDR1 MNHEY and CDR2 SVGAGI. V was shortened by 6 bases and J by 0 bases, with 11 bases between the two germline ends. CDR3 sequence (DNA): TGTGCCAGCAGCGCAGGGTCTGCAACTAATGAAAAACTGTTTTTT. Translation gives CASSAGSATNEKLFF.

The V call is TRBV5-8, the J call TRBJ2-7; D unresolved. The V end lost 7 bases, the J end lost 5 bases, and 13 bases lay between the germline ends. The CDR3 totals 12 residues. The germline V gene has CDR1 SGHTS and CDR2 YDEGEE. The CDR3 is CASPTGRDEQYF. CDR3 in DNA: TGTGCCAGCCCTACGGGTCGGGACGAGCAGTACTTC.

This clone has a single count. This chain uses TRBV4-1 with TRBJ2-2; D may match TRBD1 or TRBD2 (7 bases each). CDR1 MGHRA and CDR2 YSYEKL come from the germline V gene. CDR3 length equals 15 residues. Deletions cut 4 bases from V and 3 bases from J, with 12 bases between. The CDR3 DNA reads TGCGCCAGCAGCCTACAGGGGAGGGACACCGGGGAGCTGTTTTTT. Translation: CASSLQGRDTGELFF.

The table lists this clone with a count of one. This chain links TRBV5-5 with TRBJ1-3, with D possibly matching TRBD1 (6 bases). The germline gives CDR1 SGHKS, CDR2 YYEKEE (reference sequence). The CDR3 contains 16 residues. V lost 0 bases and J lost 4, with 14 bases in between. The CDR3 DNA is TGTGCCAGCAGCTTGGTTTTAGCGCAGGGGGGAAACACCATATATTTT. Translating it yields CASSLVLAQGGNTIYF.

The chain has TRBV18 and TRBJ2-5, with unresolved D. Looked up from germline, CDR1 is KGHSH and CDR2 is LQKENI. The CDR3 sequence is 12 residues long. Between the trimmed V and J ends, which lost 4 bases and 4 bases, there was a span of 7 bases. The CDR3 here is CASSRYRETQYF. The CDR3 DNA is TGTGCCAGCTCACGTTACCGAGAGACCCAGTACTTC.

The chain carries TRBV7-2 and TRBJ1-2, with a weak D call TRBD1 (6 bases). CDR1 and CDR2 (germline): SGHTA, FQGNSA. V was trimmed by 6 bases and J by 5 bases, leaving 22 bases between them. The CDR3 covers 16 residues. The CDR3 loop is CASRPWGAEMAYGYTF. CDR3 in DNA: TGTGCCAGCAGGCCTTGGGGGGCAGAGATGGCATATGGCTACACCTTC. The full variable domain, its missing parts supplied by reference TRBV7-2 and TRBJ1-2, is GAGVSQSPSNKVTEKGKDVELRCDPISGHTALYWYRQSLGQGLEFLIYFQGNSAPDKSGLPSDRFSAERTGGSVSTLTIQRTQQEDSAVYLCASRPWGAEMAYGYTFGSGTRLTVV.

In this sample, this clone turned up once. The chain carries TRBV19 and TRBJ1-1, with 11 positions matching TRBD1. The V gene end was trimmed by 6 bases and the J gene end by 10 bases; junction bases not matched to a gene: 10. CDR1 and CDR2 from the germline V gene are LNHDA and SQIVND (reference sequence). This CDR3 contains 14 residues. CDR3 residues: CASRGQGAFLRAFF. As DNA, the CDR3 is TGTGCCAGTAGAGGACAGGGGGCGTTCTTGAGAGCTTTCTTT.

V usage is TRBV3-1 (or the pseudogene TRBV3-2) and J usage is TRBJ2-3; no reliable D call. The germline V gene encodes CDR1 LGHDT and CDR2 YNNKEL (reference sequence). V was cut by 5 bases and J by 0 bases, with 12 bases left in between. The CDR3 is 15 amino acids. Here the CDR3 DNA reads TGTGCCAGCAGCAACCGGCCAGCTAGCACAGATACGCAGTATTTT. Amino acid sequence: CASSNRPASTDTQYF.

This clone was seen once. The V gene is TRBV7-2, the J gene TRBJ1-1, with D tentatively TRBD1 (5 bases). Germline V gene sequence: CDR1 SGHTA, CDR2 FQGNSA. V lost 2 bases to trimming and J lost 2 bases, with 15 bases between them. The CDR3 covers 16 residues. The chain's CDR3 is CASSLSPGTANTEAFF. The CDR3 nucleotides read TGTGCCAGCAGCTTATCCCCGGGGACGGCCAACACTGAAGCTTTCTTT.

This chain uses TRBV4-3 with TRBJ1-2; D not resolved. CDR3 size: 15 residues. With 0 bases removed from V and 5 bases from J, the gap between germline ends came to 13 bases. Germline-derived CDR1 and CDR2 are LGHNA and YSLEER. CDR3 nucleotide sequence: TGCGCCAGCAGCCAAGATTCGGGAGAGAGGTATGGCTACACCTTC. As protein: CASSQDSGERYGYTF.

V and J are TRBV6-5 and TRBJ1-3, with 7 bases matching TRBD1. The length of the CDR3 is 15 residues. Trimming took 7 bases from V and 2 from J; bases not matched to a gene: 8. The V gene's germline CDR1 is MNHEY and CDR2 SVGAGI. In nucleotides, the CDR3 is TGTGCCAGCAAATTAGCGACAGGGCCTGGAAACACCATATATTTT. It yields the protein CASKLATGPGNTIYF.

The chain links TRBV6-2 or TRBV6-3 to TRBJ2-5, with D possibly being TRBD1 or TRBD2 (5 bases each). With 2 bases removed from V and 5 bases from J, the gap between germline ends came to 12 bases. Germline V lookup: CDR1 MNHEY, CDR2 SVGEGT. This CDR3 spans 14 amino acids. This chain's CDR3 is CASSYVGVTETQYF. Written as DNA, the CDR3 is TGTGCCAGCAGTTACGTGGGGGTAACCGAGACCCAGTACTTC.

The chain couples TRBV11-2 to TRBJ2-7, with 8 positions matching TRBD2. Looked up from germline, CDR1 is SGHAT and CDR2 is FQNNGV. The CDR3 totals 14 residues. V dropped 0 bases and J dropped 4; count of bases not matched to a gene: 2. The CDR3 nucleotides are TGTGCCAGCAGCTTAGACGGGGGGGCGTACGAGCAGTACTTC. Amino acid sequence: CASSLDGGAYEQYF.

V usage is TRBV9 and J usage is TRBJ1-3; 9 bases align to TRBD1. V lost 4 bases, J lost 8 bases, and 10 bases stayed unmatched. The CDR3 has 15 amino acids. Germline V lookup: CDR1 SGDLS, CDR2 YYNGEE. The chain's CDR3 is CASSTGQGKVHTIYF. The CDR3 DNA reads as TGTGCCAGCAGCACCGGACAGGGGAAGGTGCACACCATATATTTT. The complete variable domain, with remaining parts taken from reference TRBV9 and TRBJ1-3, reads DSGVTQTPKHLITATGQRVTLRCSPRSGDLSVYWYQQSLDQGLQFLIQYYNGEERAKGNILERFSAQQFPDLHSELNLSSLELGDSALYFCASSTGQGKVHTIYFGEGSWLTVV.

The gene calls are TRBV29-1 and TRBJ2-1, with 9 bases fitting TRBD1. The CDR3 has 12 residues. The germline V gene encodes CDR1 SQVTM and CDR2 ANQGSEA. Trimming removed 0 bases from V and 16 bases from J; junction bases left unmatched: 7. The CDR3, as DNA: TGCAGCGTTGAAGATCGAGGACAGGGGATATTCTTC. It is translated as CSVEDRGQGIFF.